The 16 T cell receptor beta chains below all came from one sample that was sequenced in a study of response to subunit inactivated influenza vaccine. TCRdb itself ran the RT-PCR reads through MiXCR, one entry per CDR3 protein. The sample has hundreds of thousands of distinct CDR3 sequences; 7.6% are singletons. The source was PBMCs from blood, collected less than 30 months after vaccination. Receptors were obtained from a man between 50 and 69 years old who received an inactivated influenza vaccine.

This chain's CDR3 is CASSYSQRAGGSTDTQYF. The CDR3 DNA follows: TGTGCCAGCAGTTACTCCCAAAGGGCAGGGGGCAGTACAGATACGCAGTATTTT. The chain recombines TRBV6-5 with TRBJ2-3; 8 nucleotides line up with TRBD1. J gave up 3 bases and V 0 bases, and 11 bases lay outside the gene matches. This CDR3 is 18 amino acids long. The germline V gene encodes CDR1 MNHEY and CDR2 SVGAGI.

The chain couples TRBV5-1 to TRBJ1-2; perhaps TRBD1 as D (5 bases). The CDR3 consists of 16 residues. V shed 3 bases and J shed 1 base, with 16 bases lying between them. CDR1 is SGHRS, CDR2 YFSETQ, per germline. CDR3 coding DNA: TGCGCCAGCAGCTCCCGGGACTTAAAAAGTAACTATGGCTACACCTTC. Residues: CASSSRDLKSNYGYTF.

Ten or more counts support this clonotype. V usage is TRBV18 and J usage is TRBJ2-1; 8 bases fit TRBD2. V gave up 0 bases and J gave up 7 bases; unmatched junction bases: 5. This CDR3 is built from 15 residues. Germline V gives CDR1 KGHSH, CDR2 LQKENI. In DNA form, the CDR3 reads TGTGCCAGCTCACCACCGACTTCGGGAGGGAATGAGCAGTTCTTC. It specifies CASSPPTSGGNEQFF.

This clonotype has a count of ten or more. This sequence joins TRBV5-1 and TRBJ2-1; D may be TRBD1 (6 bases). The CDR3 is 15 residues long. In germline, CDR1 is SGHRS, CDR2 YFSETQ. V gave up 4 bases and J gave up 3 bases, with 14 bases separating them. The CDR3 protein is CASSQGQSYYNEQFF. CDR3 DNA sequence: TGCGCCAGCAGCCAAGGACAGTCCTACTACAATGAGCAGTTCTTC. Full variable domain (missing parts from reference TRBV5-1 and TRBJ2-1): KAGVTQTPRYLIKTRGQQVTLSCSPISGHRSVSWYQQTPGQGLQFLFEYFSETQRNKGNFPGRFSGRQFSNSRSEMNVSTLELGDSALYLCASSQGQSYYNEQFFGPGTRLTVL.

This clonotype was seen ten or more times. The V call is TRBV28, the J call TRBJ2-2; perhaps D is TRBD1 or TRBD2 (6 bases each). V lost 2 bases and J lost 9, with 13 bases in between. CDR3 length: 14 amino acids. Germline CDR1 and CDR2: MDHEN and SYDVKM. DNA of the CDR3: TGTGCCAGCAGTTTACCTACGGGGGCCCGGGAGCTGTTTTTT. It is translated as CASSLPTGARELFF.

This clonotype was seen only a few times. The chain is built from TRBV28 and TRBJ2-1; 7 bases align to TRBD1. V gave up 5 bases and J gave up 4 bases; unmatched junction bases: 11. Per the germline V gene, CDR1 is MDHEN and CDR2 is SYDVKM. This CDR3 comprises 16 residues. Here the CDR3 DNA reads TGTGCCAGCAGTGGGGGACAGCTGAACCCTTACAATGAGCAGTTCTTC. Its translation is CASSGGQLNPYNEQFF. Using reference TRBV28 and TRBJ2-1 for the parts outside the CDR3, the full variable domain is DVKVTQSSRYLVKRTGEKVFLECVQDMDHENMFWYRQDPGLGLRLIYFSYDVKMKEKGDIPEGYSVSREKKERFSLILESASTNQTSMYLCASSGGQLNPYNEQFFGPGTRLTVL.

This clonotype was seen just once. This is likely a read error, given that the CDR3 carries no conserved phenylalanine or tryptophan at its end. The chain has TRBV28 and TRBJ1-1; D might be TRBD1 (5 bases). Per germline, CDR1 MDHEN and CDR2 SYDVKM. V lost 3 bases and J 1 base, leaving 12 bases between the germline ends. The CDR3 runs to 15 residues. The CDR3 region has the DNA TGTGCCAGCAGTTTTTTTGGGCAGGGGAACACTGAAGCTTTCTCT. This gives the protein CASSFFGQGNTEAFS.

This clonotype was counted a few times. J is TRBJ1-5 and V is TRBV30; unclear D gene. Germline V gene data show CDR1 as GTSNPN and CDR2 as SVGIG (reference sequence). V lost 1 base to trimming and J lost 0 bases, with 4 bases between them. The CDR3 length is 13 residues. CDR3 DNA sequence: TGTGCCTGGAGTGCTTATAGCAATCAGCCCCAGCATTTT. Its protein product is CAWSAYSNQPQHF. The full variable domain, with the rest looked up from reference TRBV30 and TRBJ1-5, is SQTIHQWPATLVQPVGSPLSLECTVEGTSNPNLYWYRQAAGRGLQLLFYSVGIGQISSEVPQNLSASRPQDRQFILSSKKLLLSDSGFYLCAWSAYSNQPQHFGDGTRLSIL.

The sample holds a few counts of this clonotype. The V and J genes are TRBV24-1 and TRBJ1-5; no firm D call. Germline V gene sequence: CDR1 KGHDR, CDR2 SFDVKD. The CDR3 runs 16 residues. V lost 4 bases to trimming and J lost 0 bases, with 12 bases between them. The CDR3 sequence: CATSESGRNSNQPQHF. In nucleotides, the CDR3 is TGTGCCACCAGTGAGTCCGGACGGAATAGCAATCAGCCCCAGCATTTT.

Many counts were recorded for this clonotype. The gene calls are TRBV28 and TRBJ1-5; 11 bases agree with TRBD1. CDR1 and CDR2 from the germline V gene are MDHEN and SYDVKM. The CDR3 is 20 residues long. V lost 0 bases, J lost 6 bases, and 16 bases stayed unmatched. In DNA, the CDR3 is TGTGCCAGCAGTTTATGGTTCGGGACAGGGGGATCCTTTGGGGCTCAGCCCCAGCATTTT. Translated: CASSLWFGTGGSFGAQPQHF.

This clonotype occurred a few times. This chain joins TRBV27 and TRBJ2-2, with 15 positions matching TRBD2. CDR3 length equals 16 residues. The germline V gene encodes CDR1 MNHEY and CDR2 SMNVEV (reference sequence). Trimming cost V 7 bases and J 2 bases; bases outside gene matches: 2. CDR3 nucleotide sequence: TGTGCCAGCAAGGGACTAGCGGGAGGAAACACCGGGGAGCTGTTTTTT. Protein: CASKGLAGGNTGELFF.

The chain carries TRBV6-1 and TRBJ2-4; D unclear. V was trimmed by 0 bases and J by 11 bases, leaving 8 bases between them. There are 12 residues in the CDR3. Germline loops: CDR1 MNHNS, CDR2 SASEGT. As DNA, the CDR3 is TGTGCCAGCAGTGAAGCCCGTCGTGTTCAGTACTTC. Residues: CASSEARRVQYF.

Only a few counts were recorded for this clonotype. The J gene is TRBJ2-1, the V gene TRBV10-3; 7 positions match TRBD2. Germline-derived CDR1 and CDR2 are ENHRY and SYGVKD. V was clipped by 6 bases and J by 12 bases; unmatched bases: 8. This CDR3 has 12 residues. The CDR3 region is CAISEGLSSQFF. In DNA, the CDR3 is TGTGCCATCAGCGAGGGACTATCCTCGCAGTTCTTC.

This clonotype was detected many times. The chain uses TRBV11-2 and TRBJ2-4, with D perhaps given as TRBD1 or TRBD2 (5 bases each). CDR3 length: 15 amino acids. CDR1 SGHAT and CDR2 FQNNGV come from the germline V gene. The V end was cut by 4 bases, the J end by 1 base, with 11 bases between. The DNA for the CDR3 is TGTGCCAGCAGCTCGAGGGGAACGGCCAAAAACATTCAGTACTTC. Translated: CASSSRGTAKNIQYF.

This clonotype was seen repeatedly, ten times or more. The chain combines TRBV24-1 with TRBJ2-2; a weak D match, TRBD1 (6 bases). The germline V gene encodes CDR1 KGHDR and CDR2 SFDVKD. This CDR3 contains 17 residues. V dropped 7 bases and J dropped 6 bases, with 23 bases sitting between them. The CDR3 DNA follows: TGTGCCACCAGGATAATAGGGACAAGGTCCAGATCCGGGGAGCTGTTTTTT. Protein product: CATRIIGTRSRSGELFF.

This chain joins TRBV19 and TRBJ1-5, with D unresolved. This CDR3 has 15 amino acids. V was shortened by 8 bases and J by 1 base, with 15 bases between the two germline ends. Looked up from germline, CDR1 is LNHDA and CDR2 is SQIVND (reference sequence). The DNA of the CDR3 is TGTGCCAGTTCCCGGGCGATCAGGAGCAATCAGCCCCAGCATTTT. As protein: CASSRAIRSNQPQHF. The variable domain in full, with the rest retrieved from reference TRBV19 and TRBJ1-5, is DGGITQSPKYLFRKEGQNVTLSCEQNLNHDAMYWYRQDPGQGLRLIYYSQIVNDFQKGDIAEGYSVSREKKESFPLTVTSAQKNPTAFYLCASSRAIRSNQPQHFGDGTRLSIL.